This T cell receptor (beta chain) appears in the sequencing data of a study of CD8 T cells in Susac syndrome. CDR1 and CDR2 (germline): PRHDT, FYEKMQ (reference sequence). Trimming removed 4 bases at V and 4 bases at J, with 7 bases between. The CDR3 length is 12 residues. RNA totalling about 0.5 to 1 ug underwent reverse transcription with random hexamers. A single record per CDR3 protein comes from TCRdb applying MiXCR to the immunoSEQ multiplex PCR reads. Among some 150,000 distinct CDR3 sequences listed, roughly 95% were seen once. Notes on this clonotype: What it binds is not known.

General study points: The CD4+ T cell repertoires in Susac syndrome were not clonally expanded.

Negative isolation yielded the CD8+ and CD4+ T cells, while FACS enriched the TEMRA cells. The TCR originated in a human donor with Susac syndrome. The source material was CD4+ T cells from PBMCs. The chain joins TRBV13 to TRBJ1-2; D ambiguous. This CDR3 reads CASSSQFYGYTF. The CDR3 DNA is TGTGCCAGCAGCTCACAGTTCTATGGCTACACCTTC.